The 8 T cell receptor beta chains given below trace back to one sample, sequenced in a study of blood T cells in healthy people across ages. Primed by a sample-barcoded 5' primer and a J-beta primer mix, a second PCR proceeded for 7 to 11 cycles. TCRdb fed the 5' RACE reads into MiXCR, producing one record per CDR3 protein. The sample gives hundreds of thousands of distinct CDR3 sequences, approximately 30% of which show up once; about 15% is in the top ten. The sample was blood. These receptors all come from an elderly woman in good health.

The CDR3 DNA reads TGTGCCAGCAGACATTCCGGGACAGGGGCTGAAAAACTGTTTTTT. It encodes CASRHSGTGAEKLFF. The chain links TRBV25-1 to TRBJ1-4; 10 bases line up with TRBD1. The CDR3 has 15 amino acids. Germline CDR1 and CDR2: MGHDK and SYGVNS. Losses at the gene ends were 6 bases for V and 7 bases for J; bases not matched to a gene: 8.

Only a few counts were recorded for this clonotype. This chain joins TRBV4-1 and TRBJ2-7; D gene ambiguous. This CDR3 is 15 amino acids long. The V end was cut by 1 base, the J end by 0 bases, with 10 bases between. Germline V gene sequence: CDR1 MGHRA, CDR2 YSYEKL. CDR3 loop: CASSQVQDTSYEQYF. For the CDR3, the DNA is TGCGCCAGCAGCCAAGTTCAAGACACCTCCTACGAGCAGTACTTC.

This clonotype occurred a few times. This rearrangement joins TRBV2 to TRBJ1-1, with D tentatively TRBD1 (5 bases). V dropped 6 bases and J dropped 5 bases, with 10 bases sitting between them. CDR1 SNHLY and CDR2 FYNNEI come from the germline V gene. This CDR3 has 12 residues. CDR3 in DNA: TGTGCCAGCAGCCGCAGGGAGACTGAAGCTTTCTTT. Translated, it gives CASSRRETEAFF.

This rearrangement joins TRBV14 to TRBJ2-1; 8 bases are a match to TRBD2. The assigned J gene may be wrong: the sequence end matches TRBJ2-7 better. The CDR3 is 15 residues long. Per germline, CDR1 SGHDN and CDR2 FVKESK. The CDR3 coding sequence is TGTGCCAGCAGCCGCGGAGCGGGGGTTAGCTATGAGCAGTACTTC. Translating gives CASSRGAGVSYEQYF.

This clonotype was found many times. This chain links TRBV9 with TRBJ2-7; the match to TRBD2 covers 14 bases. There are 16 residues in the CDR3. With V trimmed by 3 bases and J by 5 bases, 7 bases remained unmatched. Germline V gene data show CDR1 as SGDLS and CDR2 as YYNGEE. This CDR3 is CASSGRGLAGENEQYF. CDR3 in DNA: TGTGCCAGCAGCGGACGGGGACTAGCGGGGGAAAACGAGCAGTACTTC.

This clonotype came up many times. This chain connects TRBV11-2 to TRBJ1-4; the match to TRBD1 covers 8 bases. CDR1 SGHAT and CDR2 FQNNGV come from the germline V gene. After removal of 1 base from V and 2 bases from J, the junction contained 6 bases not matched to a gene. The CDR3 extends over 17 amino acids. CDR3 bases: TGTGCCAGCAGCTTAGTAGGCAGGGGGCACACTAATGAAAAACTGTTTTTT. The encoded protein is CASSLVGRGHTNEKLFF.

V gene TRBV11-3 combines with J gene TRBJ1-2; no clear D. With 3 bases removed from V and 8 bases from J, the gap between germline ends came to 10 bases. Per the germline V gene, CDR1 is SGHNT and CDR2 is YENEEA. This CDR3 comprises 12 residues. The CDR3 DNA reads TGTGCCAGCAGCTTTAGGGAACGCGGCTACACCTTC. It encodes CASSFRERGYTF.

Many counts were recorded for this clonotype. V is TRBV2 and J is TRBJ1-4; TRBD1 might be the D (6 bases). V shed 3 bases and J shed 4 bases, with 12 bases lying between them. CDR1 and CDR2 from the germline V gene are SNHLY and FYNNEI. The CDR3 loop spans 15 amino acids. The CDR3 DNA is TGTGCCAGCAGTGATATAGGACAGAGTAATGAAAAACTGTTTTTT. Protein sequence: CASSDIGQSNEKLFF.